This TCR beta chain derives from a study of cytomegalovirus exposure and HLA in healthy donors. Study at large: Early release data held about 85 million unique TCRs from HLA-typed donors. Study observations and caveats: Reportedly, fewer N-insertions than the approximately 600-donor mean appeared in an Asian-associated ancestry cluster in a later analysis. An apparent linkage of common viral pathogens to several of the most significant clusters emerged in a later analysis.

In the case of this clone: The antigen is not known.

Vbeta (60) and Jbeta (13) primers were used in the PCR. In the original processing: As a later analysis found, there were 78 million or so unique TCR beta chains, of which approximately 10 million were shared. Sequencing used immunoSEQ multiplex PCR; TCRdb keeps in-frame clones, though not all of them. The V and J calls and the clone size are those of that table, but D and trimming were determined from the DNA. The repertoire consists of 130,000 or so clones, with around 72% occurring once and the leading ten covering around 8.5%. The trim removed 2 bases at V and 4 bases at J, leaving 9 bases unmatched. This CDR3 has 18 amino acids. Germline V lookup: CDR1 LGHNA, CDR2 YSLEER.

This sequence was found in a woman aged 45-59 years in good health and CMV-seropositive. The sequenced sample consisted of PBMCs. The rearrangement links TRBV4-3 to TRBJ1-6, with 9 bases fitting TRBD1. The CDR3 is CASSQIFGGTGYNSPLHF. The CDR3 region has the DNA TGCGCCAGCAGCCAAATTTTCGGAGGGACAGGGTATAATTCACCCCTCCACTTT.